These T cell receptor beta chains were read from a single sample in a study of cytomegalovirus exposure and HLA in healthy donors. Sequencing used immunoSEQ multiplex PCR; TCRdb keeps in-frame clones, though not all of them. The sample holds under 200,000 clones; approximately 70% are singletons and the top ten take 2.8%. Sequences were obtained from PBMCs. All receptors derive from a woman between 40 and 55 years old in good health and CMV-seropositive. Each CDR3 is given with its conserved first and last residue. The D gene is left open where the match is weak. Some rows have no size entry. The others give once, few or many, or a class for an expanded clone.

TRBJ2-7,TRBD2,TRBV4-1,-,CASSQTSGRQYEQYF,TGCGCCAGCAGCCAAACTAGCGGGAGACAATACGAGCAGTACTTC
TRBJ2-7,TRBD2,TRBV2,-,CASSWDYSEQYF,TGTGCCAGCAGTTGGGACTACTCCGAGCAGTACTTC
TRBJ1-2,TRBD1,TRBV27,-,CASSLVGQASWAGYTF,TGTGCCAGCAGTTTAGTGGGACAGGCGAGTTGGGCAGGCTACACCTTC
TRBJ2-2,TRBD1,TRBV2,-,CASSEFGTENTGELFF,TGTGCCAGCAGTGAATTTGGGACAGAGAACACCGGGGAGCTGTTTTTT
TRBJ2-7,TRBD2,TRBV19,-,CASSIEGGFYEQYF,TGTGCCAGTAGTATTGAGGGAGGGTTCTACGAGCAGTACTTC
TRBJ2-1,TRBD2,TRBV2,-,CASSAVAGGFSEQFF,TGTGCCAGCAGTGCCGTAGCGGGGGGGTTTAGTGAGCAGTTCTTC
TRBJ1-6,TRBD1,TRBV11-2,-,CASSLGDRLSPLHF,TGTGCCAGCAGCTTAGGGGACAGATTATCACCCCTCCACTTT
TRBJ2-2,TRBD2,TRBV10-3,-,CAISASGGTGELFF,TGTGCCATCAGTGCTAGCGGGGGCACCGGGGAGCTGTTTTTT
TRBJ2-7,TRBD2,TRBV6-6,-,CASIQRGAGPYEQYF,TGTGCCAGCATCCAGCGGGGGGCGGGTCCCTACGAGCAGTACTTC
TRBJ2-1,TRBD1,TRBV10-3,-,CATALGTGRNEQFF,TGTGCCACCGCCCTGGGGACAGGACGCAATGAGCAGTTCTTC
TRBJ2-7,-,TRBV18,-,CASSPTAPYEQYF,TGTGCCAGCTCACCCACTGCGCCCTACGAGCAGTACTTC
TRBJ2-3,TRBD1,TRBV5-1,once,CASSLGDRATDTQYF,TGCGCCAGCAGCTTGGGGGACAGGGCCACAGATACGCAGTATTTT
TRBJ1-5,-,TRBV4-3,once,CASSQENRRGQPQHF,TGCGCCAGCAGCCAAGAGAACCGACGGGGGCAGCCCCAGCATTTT
TRBJ2-2,TRBD1,TRBV11-2,-,CASSFRGGGTGELFF,TGTGCCAGCAGCTTTCGAGGGGGCGGCACCGGGGAGCTGTTTTTT
TRBJ2-7,TRBD2,TRBV6-6,-,CASTAALAGIYEQYF,TGTGCCAGCACCGCCGCTTTAGCGGGTATCTACGAGCAGTACTTC
TRBJ2-1,-,TRBV12-5,-,CASGLADEQFF,TGTGCTAGTGGTTTGGCCGATGAGCAGTTCTTC
TRBJ2-1,TRBD2,TRBV13,-,CASSLAAGGRFNNEQFF,TGTGCCAGCAGCTTAGCAGCGGGGGGGCGTTTCAACAATGAGCAGTTCTTC
TRBJ2-1,TRBD1,TRBV19,-,CASSERTGAHSYNEQFF,TGTGCCAGTAGCGAGCGGACAGGGGCCCACTCCTACAATGAGCAGTTCTTC
TRBJ1-1,-,TRBV28,-,CASSLGGLQGSTEAFF,TGTGCCAGCAGTTTGGGGGGTCTACAAGGGAGCACTGAAGCTTTCTTT
TRBJ1-5,TRBD1,TRBV6-5,-,CASNTRDSRNQPQHF,TGTGCCAGCAATACCCGGGACAGTCGCAATCAGCCCCAGCATTTT
TRBJ2-6,TRBD1,TRBV27,-,CATSPDRGPGANVLTF,TGTGCCACCTCGCCGGACAGGGGGCCTGGGGCCAACGTCCTGACTTTC
TRBJ2-5,TRBD1,TRBV5-1,few,CASSLNRQGLETQYF,TGCGCCAGCAGCTTAAATCGACAGGGCCTAGAGACCCAGTACTTC
TRBJ2-1,-,TRBV29-1,-,CSVGGSLSYNEQFF,TGCAGCGTTGGAGGGAGCCTATCCTACAATGAGCAGTTCTTC
TRBJ2-3,-,TRBV6-1,-,CASSEGLARDTQYF,TGTGCCAGCAGTGAAGGCCTAGCGAGGGATACGCAGTATTTT
TRBJ2-5,-,TRBV28,-,CASSLTRETQYF,TGTGCCAGCAGTTTGACCAGGGAAACCCAGTACTTC
TRBJ2-3,-,TRBV4-1,once,CASSQGATGGTDTQYF,TGCGCCAGCAGCCAAGGTGCGACAGGCGGCACAGATACGCAGTATTTT
TRBJ2-1,-,TRBV18,once,CASSPVGSYNEQFF,TGTGCCAGCTCACCGGTGGGGAGCTACAATGAGCAGTTCTTC
TRBJ1-3,-,TRBV5-4,few,CASSFTSGVGNTIYF,TGTGCCAGCAGCTTCACGTCGGGTGTGGGAAACACCATATATTTT
TRBJ1-2,-,TRBV28,-,CASRTGRVEGYTF,TGTGCCAGCAGAACTGGGCGAGTCGAAGGCTACACCTTC
TRBJ1-5,-,TRBV7-9,-,CASSGNGNQPQHF,TGTGCCAGTTCGGGGAACGGCAATCAGCCCCAGCATTTT
TRBJ2-3,-,TRBV4-3,few,CASSQDSPSGTDTQYF,TGCGCCAGCAGCCAAGATTCGCCTAGCGGCACAGATACGCAGTATTTT
TRBJ1-1,-,TRBV4-2,few,CASSPMDSDTEAFF,TGTGCCAGCAGCCCTATGGACAGTGACACTGAAGCTTTCTTT
TRBJ2-1,-,TRBV19,-,CASSIGGGPYNEQFF,TGTGCCAGTAGTATTGGAGGAGGGCCTTACAATGAGCAGTTCTTC
TRBJ2-7,TRBD2,TRBV19,-,CASSIMLGTILGEQYF,TGTGCCAGTAGTATTATGTTGGGGACTATACTAGGCGAGCAGTACTTC
TRBJ1-1,TRBD1,TRBV6-5,-,CASRRGQANTEAFF,TGTGCCAGCAGAAGGGGACAGGCGAACACTGAAGCTTTCTTT
TRBJ1-2,TRBD1,TRBV5-1,-,CASHPGTGGYYGYTF,TGCGCCAGCCACCCGGGGACAGGGGGCTACTATGGCTACACCTTC
TRBJ1-1,-,TRBV6-5,-,CASRAQDPEAFF,TGTGCCTCGAGGGCGCAGGACCCTGAAGCTTTCTTT
TRBJ2-3,-,TRBV6-6,few,CASSLPPEDTQYF,TGTGCCAGCAGTCTCCCCCCGGAGGATACGCAGTATTTT
TRBJ1-2,-,TRBV9,-,CASSVSLGENYGYTF,TGTGCCAGCAGCGTCTCTTTAGGAGAGAACTATGGCTACACCTTC
TRBJ2-7,TRBD2,TRBV11-2,-,CASSTRLAGGNEQYF,TGTGCCAGCAGCACCAGACTAGCGGGAGGCAACGAGCAGTACTTC
TRBJ1-2,-,TRBV19,once,CAIRTGTGGGYGYTF,TGTGCCATCAGGACCGGGACCGGGGGTGGCTATGGCTACACCTTC
TRBJ2-7,TRBD1,TRBV28,once,CASSQIRDRSSYEQYF,TGTGCCAGCAGTCAGATCCGGGACAGGAGCTCCTACGAGCAGTACTTC
TRBJ2-7,-,TRBV7-9,few,CASSFTAGSYEQYF,TGTGCCAGCAGCTTCACGGCAGGATCCTACGAGCAGTACTTC
TRBJ2-3,TRBD1,TRBV28,-,CASSLPGTERNTQYF,TGTGCCAGCAGTCTGCCCGGGACAGAACGAAATACGCAGTATTTT
TRBJ2-5,TRBD1,TRBV19,-,CASRDRDGETQYF,TGTGCCAGTAGGGACAGGGATGGAGAGACCCAGTACTTC
TRBJ2-1,-,TRBV28,-,CASYRCGFF,TGTGCCAGCTATAGGTGCGGGTTCTTC
TRBJ2-5,-,TRBV7-8,-,CASSLSRQYF,TGTGCCAGCAGCCTTTCCCGGCAGTACTTC
TRBJ2-3,TRBD2,TRBV10-2,-,CASTTSGSTDTQYF,TGCGCCAGCACTACTAGCGGCAGCACAGATACGCAGTATTTT
TRBJ1-5,-,TRBV6-4,-,CASSPGQPGQPQHF,TGTGCCAGCAGCCCAGGACAGCCAGGCCAGCCCCAGCATTTT
TRBJ2-7,TRBD1,TRBV9,once,CASSARTGPYEQYF,TGTGCCAGCAGCGCAAGGACAGGTCCCTACGAGCAGTACTTC
TRBJ1-2,-,TRBV27,-,CASSFSDSRGGYTF,TGTGCCAGCAGTTTCTCGGACAGTCGGGGTGGCTACACCTTC
TRBJ1-1,-,TRBV29-1,-,CSVEGRVNTEAFF,TGCAGCGTTGAGGGCAGGGTGAACACTGAAGCTTTCTTT